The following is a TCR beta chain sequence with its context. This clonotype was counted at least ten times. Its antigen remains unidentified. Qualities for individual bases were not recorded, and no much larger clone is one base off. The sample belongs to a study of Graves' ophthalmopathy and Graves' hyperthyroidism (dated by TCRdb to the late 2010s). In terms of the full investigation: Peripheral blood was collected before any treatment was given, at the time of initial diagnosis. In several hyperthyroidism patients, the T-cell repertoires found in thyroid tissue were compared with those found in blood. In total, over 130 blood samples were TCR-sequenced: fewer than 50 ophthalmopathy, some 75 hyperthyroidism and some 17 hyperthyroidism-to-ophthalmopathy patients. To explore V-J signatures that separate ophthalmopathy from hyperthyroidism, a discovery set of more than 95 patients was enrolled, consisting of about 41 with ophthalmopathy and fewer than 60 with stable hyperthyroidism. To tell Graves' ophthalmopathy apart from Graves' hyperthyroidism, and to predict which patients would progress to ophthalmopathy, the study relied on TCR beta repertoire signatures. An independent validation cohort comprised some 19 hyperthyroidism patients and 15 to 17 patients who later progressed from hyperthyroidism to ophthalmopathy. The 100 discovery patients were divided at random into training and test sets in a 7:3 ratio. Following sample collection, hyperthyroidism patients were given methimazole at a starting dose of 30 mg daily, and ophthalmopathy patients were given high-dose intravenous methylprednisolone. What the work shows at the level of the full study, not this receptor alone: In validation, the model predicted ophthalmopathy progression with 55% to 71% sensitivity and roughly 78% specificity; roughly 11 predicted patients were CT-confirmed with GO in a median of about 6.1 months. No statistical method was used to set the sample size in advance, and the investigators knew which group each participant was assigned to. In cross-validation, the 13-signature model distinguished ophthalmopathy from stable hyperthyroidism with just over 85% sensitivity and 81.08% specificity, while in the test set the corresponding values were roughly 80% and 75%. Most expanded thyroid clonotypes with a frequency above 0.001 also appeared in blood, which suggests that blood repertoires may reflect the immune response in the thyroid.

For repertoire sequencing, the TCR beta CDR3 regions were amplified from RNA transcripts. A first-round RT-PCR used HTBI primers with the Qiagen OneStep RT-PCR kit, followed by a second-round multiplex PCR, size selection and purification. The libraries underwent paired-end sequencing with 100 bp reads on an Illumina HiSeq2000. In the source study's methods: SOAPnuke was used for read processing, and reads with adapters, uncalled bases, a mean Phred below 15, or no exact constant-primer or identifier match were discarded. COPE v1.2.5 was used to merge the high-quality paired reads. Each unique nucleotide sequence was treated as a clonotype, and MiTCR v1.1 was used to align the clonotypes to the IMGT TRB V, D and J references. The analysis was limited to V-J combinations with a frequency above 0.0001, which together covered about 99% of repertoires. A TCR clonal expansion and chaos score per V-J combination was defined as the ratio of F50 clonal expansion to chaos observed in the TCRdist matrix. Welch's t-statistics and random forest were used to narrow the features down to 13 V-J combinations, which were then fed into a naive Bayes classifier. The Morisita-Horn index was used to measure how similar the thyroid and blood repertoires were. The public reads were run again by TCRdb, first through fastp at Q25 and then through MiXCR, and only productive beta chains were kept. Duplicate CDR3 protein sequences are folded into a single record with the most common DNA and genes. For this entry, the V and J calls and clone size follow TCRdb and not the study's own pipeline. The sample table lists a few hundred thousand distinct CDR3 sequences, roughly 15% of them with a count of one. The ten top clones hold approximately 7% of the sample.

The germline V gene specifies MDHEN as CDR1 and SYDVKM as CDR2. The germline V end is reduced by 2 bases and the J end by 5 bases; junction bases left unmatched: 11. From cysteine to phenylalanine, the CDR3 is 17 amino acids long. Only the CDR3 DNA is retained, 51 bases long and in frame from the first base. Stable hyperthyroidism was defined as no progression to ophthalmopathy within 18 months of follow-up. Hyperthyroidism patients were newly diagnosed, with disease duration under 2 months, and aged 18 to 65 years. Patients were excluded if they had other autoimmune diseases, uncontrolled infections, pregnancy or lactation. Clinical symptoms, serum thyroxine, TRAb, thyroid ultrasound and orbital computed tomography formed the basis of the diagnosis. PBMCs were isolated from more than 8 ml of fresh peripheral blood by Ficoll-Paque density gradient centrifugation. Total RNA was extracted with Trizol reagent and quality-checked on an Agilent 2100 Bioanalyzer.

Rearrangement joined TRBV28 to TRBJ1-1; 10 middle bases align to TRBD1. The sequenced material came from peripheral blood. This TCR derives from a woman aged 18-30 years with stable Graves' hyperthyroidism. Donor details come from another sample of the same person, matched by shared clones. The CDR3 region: CASSLAAGQGVETEAFF. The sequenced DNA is TGTGCCAGCAGTTTAGCTGCCGGACAGGGGGTTGAAACTGAAGCTTTCTTT.